This TCR beta chain was observed in a study of graft-versus-host responses after intestinal transplantation. Study in general: Following induction with anti-thymocyte globulin, all recipients were given tacrolimus and steroids for about 3 years.

The CDR3 runs 15 residues. Germline CDR1 reads SGHTA; CDR2 reads FQGTGA. V shed 5 bases, J shed 0 bases, and the junction held 1 base outside the gene matches. Of note for this clone: What it binds is not known.

This table comes from immunoSEQ multiplex PCR, and its TCRdb copy is limited to in-frame clones, with some not included. The sample shows 150,000 or so clones, around nine tenths of them seen only once. Overall study results and limits: Graft-versus-host to host-versus-graft clonal ratios in allografts were high in patients with graft-donor T cell macrochimerism. Researchers found peak circulating GvH clone levels linked to early post-transplant HvG declines. Present in recipient marrow, GvH clones included some that appeared first in ileum or blood.

Sequencing used unstimulated CD4+ T cells sorted from spleen or lymph node cells, obtained before intestinal transplant. The clonotype was recovered from a human donor who received an intestinal transplant. The chain carries TRBV7-3 and TRBJ2-1; TRBD2 matches at 10 bases. The CDR3 here is CASSLAGVSYNEQFF. The CDR3 DNA follows: TGTGCCAGCAGCCTAGCGGGGGTCTCCTACAATGAGCAGTTCTTC.